This T cell receptor (beta chain) came from a study of blood T cells in healthy people across ages. The study, taken as a whole, reports: Per million T cells, the diversity of TCR beta decreased roughly linearly as age advanced.

Worth noting for this clonotype: Its antigen is unknown.

The germline CDR1 and CDR2 sequences are SGHAT and FQNNGV. The CDR3 totals 19 residues. Trimming cost V 5 bases and J 3 bases; bases outside gene matches: 15. The authors ran a second PCR of roughly 6 to 12 cycles using a sample-barcoded 5' primer and a J-beta primer mix. TCRdb redid the calling of the 5' RACE reads with MiXCR, one entry per CDR3 protein. The sample has 1.5 million to 2 million distinct CDR3 sequences, approximately 28% seen once. This receptor was identified in a woman younger than 45 in good health. This sequence joins TRBV11-2 and TRBJ2-1; 11 positions agree with TRBD2. Material: blood. This CDR3 is CASSLVGRTSGGFYNEQFF. CDR3 DNA: TGTGCCAGCAGCCTAGTAGGTAGAACTAGCGGGGGTTTCTACAATGAGCAGTTCTTC.